Presented here are 23 T cell receptor beta chains from one specimen sequenced in a study of T cells in Graves' hyperthyroidism and ophthalmopathy (dated by TCRdb to between 2018 and 2021). Libraries were made using multiplex PCR. The reads were generated on an Illumina HiSeq 2000. Amplification of TCR beta CDR3 regions was carried out from RNA transcripts. The TCR CDR3 was subjected to a first round of RT-PCR using the HTBI primer set and the Qiagen OneStep RT-PCR kit. TCRdb reanalyzed the raw reads on its own, using fastp at Q25 for trimming and MiXCR for clone calling, and kept in-frame beta chains. One record per CDR3 amino acid sequence lists the most common genes and DNA. This sample holds fewer than 900,000 distinct CDR3 sequences; about a sixth were observed only once. About 8.4% of the sample is held by the ten biggest clonotypes. Input material: blood. These receptors all stem from a man aged 18 to 30 with Graves' hyperthyroidism.

In its sample, this clonotype was seen many times. The chain carries TRBV29-1 and TRBJ2-1, with D possibly matching TRBD2 (8 bases). CDR1 is SQVTM, CDR2 ANQGSEA, per germline. This CDR3 region has 14 residues. The ends were cut back, 8 bases at V and 11 bases at J, with 25 bases in the middle. CDR3 residues: CSSGGEDRSSKQFF. For the CDR3, the DNA is TGCAGCTCGGGAGGGGAGGACAGGTCATCGAAGCAGTTCTTC.

The V call is TRBV6-1, the J call TRBJ2-2, with D maybe TRBD1 (5 bases). Trimming removed 4 bases at V and 3 bases at J, with 12 bases between. The CDR3 runs to 15 residues. Germline V gives CDR1 MNHNS, CDR2 SASEGT. For the CDR3, the DNA is TGTGCCAGCAGTGCGGGCAGGGTTCACACCGGGGAGCTGTTTTTT. Translating gives CASSAGRVHTGELFF.

This clonotype was found a few times. The rearrangement uses TRBV7-2 and TRBJ2-2; 7 bases align to TRBD2. This CDR3 spans 17 amino acids. CDR1 and CDR2 (germline): SGHTA, FQGNSA. Trimming took 6 bases from V and 3 from J; bases not matched to a gene: 13. The CDR3 loop reads CASSPSRREADTGELFF. For the CDR3, the DNA is TGTGCCAGCAGTCCATCGAGACGGGAGGCAGACACCGGGGAGCTGTTTTTT.

The sample holds many counts of this clonotype. The chain carries TRBV12-3 or TRBV12-4 and TRBJ2-3; a weak D match, TRBD2 (5 bases). The CDR3 is made up of 15 amino acids. V lost 5 bases and J 1 base, leaving 13 bases between the germline ends. The CDR3 reads CASSPGLARTDTQYF. The DNA for the CDR3 is TGTGCCAGCAGTCCCGGACTGGCCCGCACAGATACGCAGTATTTT.

This clonotype came up many times. The V gene is TRBV18, the J gene TRBJ2-5; either TRBD1 or TRBD2 may supply D (5 bases each). V lost 4 bases and J lost 2, with 8 bases in between. CDR3 length equals 13 residues. Germline CDR1 and CDR2: KGHSH and LQKENI. In nucleotides, the CDR3 is TGTGCCAGCTCACGAGGGGAACAAGAGACCCAGTACTTC. As protein: CASSRGEQETQYF.

The V gene is TRBV7-2, the J gene TRBJ1-6; D gene uncertain. The CDR3 covers 15 residues. Germline V gene lookup returns CDR1 SGHTA and CDR2 FQGNSA. Trimming cost V 5 bases and J 0 bases, with 8 bases left between them. This CDR3 reads CASSPQRSYNSPLHF. CDR3 sequence (DNA): TGTGCCAGCAGCCCGCAGCGCTCCTATAATTCACCCCTCCACTTT. Full variable domain (remainder filled in from reference TRBV7-2 and TRBJ1-6): GAGVSQSPSNKVTEKGKDVELRCDPISGHTALYWYRQSLGQGLEFLIYFQGNSAPDKSGLPSDRFSAERTGGSVSTLTIQRTQQEDSAVYLCASSPQRSYNSPLHFGNGTRLTVT.

In its sample, this clonotype was seen a few times. This chain joins TRBV9 and TRBJ2-3, with 7 bases fitting TRBD2. This CDR3 has 16 amino acids. The germline V gene has CDR1 SGDLS and CDR2 YYNGEE. J lost 1 base, V lost 1 base, and 6 bases had no gene match. CDR3 sequence (DNA): TGTGCCAGCAGCGTAACGGCTAGCGGACGCACAGATACGCAGTATTTT. This sequence encodes CASSVTASGRTDTQYF.

This chain links TRBV7-8 with TRBJ2-3; D might be TRBD2 (5 bases). CDR3 size: 14 residues. Germline V CDR1 and CDR2: SGHVS, FQNEAQ. Between the trimmed V and J ends, which lost 4 bases and 6 bases, there was a span of 14 bases. CDR3 loop: CASSSDRGIDTQYF. CDR3 DNA: TGTGCCAGCAGCTCGGACCGGGGAATCGATACGCAGTATTTT.

This clonotype was counted a single time. This chain joins TRBV20-1 and TRBJ1-1, with D possibly TRBD1 on 6 matching bases. The CDR3 length is 13 residues. Per the germline V gene, CDR1 is DFQATT and CDR2 is SNEGSKA (reference sequence). With 3 bases removed from V and 5 bases from J, the gap between germline ends came to 13 bases. CDR3 loop: CSASIQGGTEAFF. In nucleotides, the CDR3 is TGCAGTGCTAGTATACAGGGAGGAACTGAAGCTTTCTTT.

This clonotype was recorded a few times. The chain combines TRBV28 with TRBJ2-3; D uncertain. Between the trimmed V and J ends, which lost 5 bases and 1 base, there was a span of 13 bases. The CDR3 is 15 residues long. Germline assignment: CDR1 MDHEN and CDR2 SYDVKM. CDR3 in amino acids: CASSPWTAGTDTQYF. CDR3 nucleotides: TGTGCCAGCAGTCCATGGACGGCTGGCACAGATACGCAGTATTTT. Using reference TRBV28 and TRBJ2-3 for the parts outside the CDR3, the full variable domain is DVKVTQSSRYLVKRTGEKVFLECVQDMDHENMFWYRQDPGLGLRLIYFSYDVKMKEKGDIPEGYSVSREKKERFSLILESASTNQTSMYLCASSPWTAGTDTQYFGPGTRLTVL.

This clonotype was picked up many times. The chain couples TRBV4-2 to TRBJ2-5, with D maybe TRBD2 (5 bases). Germline V gene sequence: CDR1 LGHNA, CDR2 YNFKEQ. CDR3 length: 16 residues. Trimming removed 0 bases from V and 1 base from J, with 12 bases in between. The CDR3 nucleotides are TGTGCCAGCAGCCAAGATTACGAGGGCATCCAAGAGACCCAGTACTTC. It translates to CASSQDYEGIQETQYF.

This clonotype was detected ten times or more. The chain uses TRBV28 and TRBJ2-7; 7 bases align to TRBD2. The CDR3 is made up of 14 amino acids. Unmatched junction bases numbered 6, after V lost 6 bases and J lost 1 base. CDR1 and CDR2 from the germline V gene are MDHEN and SYDVKM. The CDR3 DNA reads as TGTGCCAGCAGACCTAGCGGCCTTTCCTACGAGCAGTACTTC. It yields the protein CASRPSGLSYEQYF.

This clonotype was seen a single time. A single base separates this from a much larger clone, so it may be a read error. This chain joins TRBV5-8 and TRBJ2-7, with 7 positions matching TRBD2. The CDR3 is 16 residues long. CDR1 and CDR2 (germline): SGHTS, YDEGEE. CDR3 nucleotide sequence: TGTGCCAGCAGCTTGGTACGTCTAGCGGCCGCCTACGGGCAGTACTTC. Protein: CASSLVRLAAAYGQYF.

The chain couples TRBV11-3 to TRBJ2-2; 9 bases fit TRBD2. The germline V gene has CDR1 SGHNT and CDR2 YENEEA. The V and J ends lost 5 bases and 1 base, in that order; junction bases with no gene match: 11. The CDR3 is 18 residues long. Here the CDR3 DNA reads TGTGCCAGCAGCCGCAACCCTACTAGCGGGCTGAACACCGGGGAGCTGTTTTTT. Its translation: CASSRNPTSGLNTGELFF.

This clonotype was counted only a few times. The gene calls are TRBV29-1 and TRBJ2-1, with TRBD1 identical over 7 bases. The CDR3 sequence is 14 residues long. With V trimmed by 7 bases and J by 3 bases, 9 bases remained unmatched. Germline lookup yields CDR1 SQVTM and CDR2 ANQGSEA. CDR3 bases: TGCAGCGCCGAGGGGGCGGGCCGCTACAATGAGCAGTTCTTC. Protein product: CSAEGAGRYNEQFF.

This clonotype has just a few counts. At one of its ends the junction is not consistent with the germline gene, which may arise from a read error. The chain employs TRBV6-9 and TRBJ1-1, with D perhaps TRBD1 (6 bases). Germline V gene lookup returns CDR1 MNHGY and CDR2 SVAAGI. The CDR3 loop spans 14 amino acids. Here the CDR3 DNA reads TGTGCCGGCAGTTACCTAGGGGGGAACACTGAAGCTTTCTTT. Translated: CAGSYLGGNTEAFF.

The J gene is TRBJ2-3, the V gene TRBV5-1, with 10 positions matching TRBD2. Trimming at V came to 4 bases and at J to 4 bases, leaving 6 bases not matched to a gene. CDR1 is SGHRS and CDR2 is YFSETQ in the germline V gene. The length of the CDR3 is 15 residues. CDR3 in amino acids: CASSLAGDGADTQYF. The CDR3 DNA is TGCGCCAGCAGCCTAGCGGGAGATGGCGCAGATACGCAGTATTTT.

In this sample, this clonotype turned up a few times. V and J are TRBV30 and TRBJ1-3; D remains unclear. The CDR3 spans 14 residues. The germline gives CDR1 GTSNPN, CDR2 SVGIG (reference sequence). V was shortened by 0 bases and J by 2 bases, with 8 bases between the two germline ends. The CDR3 spells CAWSVHGTGNTIYF. CDR3 bases: TGTGCCTGGAGTGTACACGGGACTGGAAACACCATATATTTT.

Points on this clonotype: This may stem from a read error, because a much larger clone lies one nucleotide away. The chain joins TRBV20-1 to TRBJ2-1, with TRBD2 matching 12 bases. V gave up 8 bases and J gave up 10 bases; unmatched junction bases: 9. The CDR3 covers 13 residues. The germline CDR1 and CDR2 sequences are DFQATT and SNEGSKA (reference sequence). CDR3: CSTPSGRAWEQFF. CDR3 bases: TGCAGTACCCCTAGCGGGAGGGCATGGGAGCAGTTCTTC.

This clonotype showed up just a few times. The chain links TRBV7-2 to TRBJ2-7; 12 bases agree with TRBD1. The CDR3 is 14 amino acids. V lost 4 bases and J lost 4; bases outside the gene matches: 2. Germline V gene data show CDR1 as SGHTA and CDR2 as FQGNSA. CDR3 in DNA: TGTGCCAGCAGCTGGGACAGGGGGCTATACGAGCAGTACTTC. Residues: CASSWDRGLYEQYF.

The chain joins TRBV30 to TRBJ2-7; D gene unclear. Trimming took 2 bases from V and 0 from J, leaving 8 bases between them. Germline CDR1 is GTSNPN and CDR2 is SVGIG (reference sequence). The CDR3 contains 13 residues. The CDR3 sequence is CAWSWGISYEQYF. CDR3 DNA: TGTGCCTGGAGTTGGGGAATCTCCTACGAGCAGTACTTC.

This chain links TRBV27 with TRBJ2-1; D not certain. Germline CDR1 is MNHEY and CDR2 is SMNVEV (reference sequence). Trimming removed 1 base from V and 7 bases from J, with 14 bases in between. This CDR3 has 15 residues. CDR3: CASSLYKGSGNEQFF. In DNA, the CDR3 is TGTGCCAGCAGTTTATATAAGGGATCTGGGAATGAGCAGTTCTTC.

This clonotype has just a few counts. The rearrangement joins TRBV20-1 to TRBJ2-1; TRBD2 aligns across 14 bases. With V trimmed by 6 bases and J by 6 bases, 7 bases remained unmatched. The germline CDR1 and CDR2 sequences are DFQATT and SNEGSKA (reference sequence). The CDR3 contains 15 residues. CDR3 in DNA: TGCAGTGCCTCTAAGACTAGCGGGAGGGTCAATGAGCAGTTCTTC. It yields the protein CSASKTSGRVNEQFF.